The source of this T cell receptor (beta chain) is a study of CD8 T cells in ankylosing spondylitis. The CDR3 consists of 13 residues. Germline V gene data show CDR1 as DFQATT and CDR2 as SNEGSKA (reference sequence). TCRdb analysed the 5' RACE reads with MiXCR anew, one entry per CDR3 protein. The table records about 240,000 distinct CDR3 sequences, approximately 9% of them present only once. Sequenced input: blood, either unsorted or a sorted T cell fraction (not recorded which). The chain links TRBV20-1 to TRBJ2-1, with 7 bases lining up with TRBD2. This receptor was obtained from a male donor with ankylosing spondylitis or in good health (not recorded which). The CDR3 bases are TGCAGCCCCGCCCTAAGCGGGGCCAATGAGCAGTTCTTC. This translates into CSPALSGANEQFF.